Listed below are T cell receptor beta chains from one sample, sequenced in a study of blood T cells in healthy people across ages. TCRdb processed the 5' RACE reads anew with MiXCR; each CDR3 protein has one entry. The sample has some 710,000 distinct CDR3 sequences, 20% to 25% seen once. The sequenced sample was blood. All receptors derive from a man aged 65 to 79 in good health. CDR3s include the opening cysteine and the closing phenylalanine or tryptophan. D genes are given only for firm matches. Where a row states a size, it is once, few, many or the class of an expanded clone; other rows omit it.

V gene	D gene	J gene	clone size	CDR3 protein	CDR3 DNA
TRBV11-2	NA	TRBJ2-1	few	CASDKTGTGNEQFF	TGTGCCAGCGATAAGACAGGTACCGGCAATGAGCAGTTCTTC
TRBV20-1	TRBD2	TRBJ2-4	NA	CSAPLARAKNIQYF	TGCAGTGCCCCACTAGCGCGGGCCAAAAACATTCAGTACTTC
TRBV12-3/TRBV12-4	NA	TRBJ2-1	NA	CATRGGSYNEQFF	TGTGCCACCCGAGGGGGCTCCTACAATGAGCAGTTCTTC
TRBV11-2	TRBD2	TRBJ2-3	NA	CASSLYLAGGPADTQYF	TGTGCCAGCAGCTTATATTTAGCGGGAGGGCCCGCAGATACGCAGTATTTT
TRBV6-4	TRBD2	TRBJ2-2	few	CASSDSGGANTGELFF	TGTGCCAGCAGTGATAGCGGGGGCGCGAACACCGGGGAGCTGTTTTTT
TRBV12-3/TRBV12-4	TRBD2	TRBJ2-3	NA	CASSLGSGGLSTDTQYF	TGTGCCAGCAGTTTAGGTAGCGGGGGCCTTAGCACAGATACGCAGTATTTT
TRBV19	NA	TRBJ1-4	few	CASSSGRNNEKLFF	TGTGCCAGTAGTTCCGGACGCAATAATGAAAAACTGTTTTTT
TRBV11-2	NA	TRBJ2-1	NA	CASSLQRTAGNEQFF	TGTGCCAGCAGCTTACAGCGTACAGCTGGAAATGAGCAGTTCTTC
TRBV7-3	NA	TRBJ1-2	few	CASWARDHGYTF	TGTGCCAGCTGGGCCCGGGATCATGGCTACACCTTC
TRBV10-3	NA	TRBJ2-5	NA	CAISEVQETQYF	TGTGCCATCAGTGAGGTTCAAGAGACCCAGTACTTC
TRBV19	NA	TRBJ2-3	NA	CASKNPGYRSTDTQYF	TGTGCCAGTAAAAATCCAGGCTATCGTAGCACAGATACGCAGTATTTT
TRBV6-6	NA	TRBJ1-1	NA	CASSYPGLGTEAFF	TGTGCCAGCAGTTACCCAGGGTTGGGCACTGAAGCTTTCTTT
TRBV29-1	TRBD2	TRBJ2-1	NA	CSAETSGMGRAQFF	TGCAGCGCCGAGACTAGCGGGATGGGTAGGGCGCAGTTCTTC
TRBV12-3/TRBV12-4	NA	TRBJ1-6	NA	CASSFGRYNSPLHF	TGTGCCAGCAGTTTTGGACGGTATAATTCACCCCTCCACTTT
TRBV25-1	NA	TRBJ2-1	few	CASLAPSSYNEQFF	TGTGCCAGCCTCGCGCCGAGCTCCTACAATGAGCAGTTCTTC
TRBV5-6	TRBD1	TRBJ1-2	few	CASSSGGYGHTF	TGTGCCAGCAGCTCAGGGGGCTATGGCCACACCTTC
TRBV7-2	NA	TRBJ2-7	NA	CASRTMKALEQYF	TGTGCCAGCAGAACCATGAAGGCCTTGGAGCAGTACTTC
TRBV5-1	NA	TRBJ1-1	NA	CASSLVYGAGTEAFF	TGCGCCAGCAGCTTGGTTTATGGGGCGGGAACTGAAGCTTTCTTT
TRBV20-1	NA	TRBJ2-7	once	CSAREIYEQYF	TGCAGTGCTAGGGAGATCTACGAGCAGTACTTC
TRBV12-3/TRBV12-4	NA	TRBJ2-4	NA	CASSLAGVAKNIQYF	TGTGCCAGCAGTTTAGCGGGGGTAGCCAAAAACATTCAGTACTTC
TRBV29-1	TRBD1	TRBJ1-1	few	CSVRQGAGEAFF	TGCAGCGTACGACAGGGGGCTGGTGAAGCTTTCTTT
TRBV5-1	NA	TRBJ2-3	NA	CASSLDIVPDTQYF	TGCGCCAGCAGCTTGGATATAGTTCCAGATACGCAGTATTTT
TRBV6-6	TRBD1	TRBJ2-7	few	CASSYRGPVYEQYF	TGTGCCAGCAGTTACAGGGGGCCGGTCTACGAGCAGTACTTC
TRBV29-1	NA	TRBJ2-5	NA	CSVRGWVLQETQYF	TGCAGCGTAAGGGGTTGGGTACTACAAGAGACCCAGTACTTC
TRBV7-9	TRBD1	TRBJ1-4	many	CASSSGQGTANEKLFF	TGTGCCAGCAGCTCCGGACAGGGCACGGCTAATGAAAAACTGTTTTTT
TRBV9	TRBD2	TRBJ2-5	NA	CASSVFAGGSEQETQYF	TGTGCCAGCAGCGTATTCGCCGGGGGGAGCGAACAAGAGACCCAGTACTTC
TRBV7-9	TRBD1	TRBJ1-4	many	CASSNPRGTGMEKLFF	TGTGCCAGCAGCAACCCTCGGGGGACAGGGATGGAAAAACTGTTTTTT
TRBV2	NA	TRBJ2-7	few	CASSERPTVRTSYEQYF	TGTGCCAGCAGTGAGCGGCCTACTGTTAGAACCTCCTACGAGCAGTACTTC
TRBV24-1	TRBD1	TRBJ2-7	NA	CATSDPSTGTYEQYF	TGTGCCACCAGTGATCCTTCGACAGGGACCTACGAGCAGTACTTC